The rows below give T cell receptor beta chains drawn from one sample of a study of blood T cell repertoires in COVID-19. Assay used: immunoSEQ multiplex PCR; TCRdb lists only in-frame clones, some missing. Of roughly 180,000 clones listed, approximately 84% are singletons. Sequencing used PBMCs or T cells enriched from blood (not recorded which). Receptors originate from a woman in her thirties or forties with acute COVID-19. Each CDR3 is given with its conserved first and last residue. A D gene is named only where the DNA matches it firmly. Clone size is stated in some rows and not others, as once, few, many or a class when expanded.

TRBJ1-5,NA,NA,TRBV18,TGTGCCAGCTCCAGCGAGGTCTATCAGCCCCAGCATTTT,CASSSEVYQPQHF
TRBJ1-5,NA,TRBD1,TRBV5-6,TGTGCCAGCAGCTCGAGCCGGGACAGGGTTTCCAATCAGCCCCAGCATTTT,CASSSSRDRVSNQPQHF
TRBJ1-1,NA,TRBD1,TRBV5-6,TGTGCCAGCAGCTTGTGGGACAGGCTGAACACTGAAGCTTTCTTT,CASSLWDRLNTEAFF
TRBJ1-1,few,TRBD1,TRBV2,TGTGCCAGCAGGGGGGACAGGAAGACTGAAGCTTTCTTT,CASRGDRKTEAFF
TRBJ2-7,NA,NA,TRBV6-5,TGTGCCAGCAGGGGGGGTAACGAGCAGTACTTC,CASRGGNEQYF
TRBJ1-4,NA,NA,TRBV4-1,TGCGCCAGCAGCCAAGATTACCAGATCGGGGAAAAACTGTTTTTT,CASSQDYQIGEKLFF
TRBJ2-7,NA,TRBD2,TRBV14,TGTGCCAGCAGCGCTCTAGCGGGATTCTCCTACGAGCAGTACTTC,CASSALAGFSYEQYF
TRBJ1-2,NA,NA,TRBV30,TGTGCCTGGACCAGGGGAGGGGTCGATGTCGACTATGGCTACACCTTC,CAWTRGGVDVDYGYTF
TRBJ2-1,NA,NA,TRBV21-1,TGTGCCAGCAGCGACCGTTCCCTAGCGGGAGGGCCTCTCTACAATGAGCAGTTCTTC,CASSDRSLAGGPLYNEQFF
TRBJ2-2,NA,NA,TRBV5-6,TGTGCCAGCAGCTTGAGTCCGCGGACAGACACCGGGGAGCTGTTTTTT,CASSLSPRTDTGELFF
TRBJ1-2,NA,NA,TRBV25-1,TGTGCCAGCAGTGAATGGGGTAGGGAGAAAGGTGGCTACACCTTC,CASSEWGREKGGYTF
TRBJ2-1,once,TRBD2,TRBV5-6,TGTGCCAGCAGCTTGGGACTAGCGGGAGCGTATGAGCAGTTCTTC,CASSLGLAGAYEQFF
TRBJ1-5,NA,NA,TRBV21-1,TGTGCCAGCACCACAAAGTCCCCCTCCGCCAGGGTCCCCCAGCCCCAGCATTTT,CASTTKSPSARVPQPQHF
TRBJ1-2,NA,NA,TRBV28,TGTGCCAGCAGCGAGGGAGGGAGGGAGTATGGCTACACCTTC,CASSEGGREYGYTF
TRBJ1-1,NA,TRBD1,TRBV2,TGTGCCAGCAGGAGGGACAGGGCCTCGAACACTGAAGCTTTCTTT,CASRRDRASNTEAFF
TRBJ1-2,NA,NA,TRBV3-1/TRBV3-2,TGTGCCAGCAGCCGTACAGAGAACCCTAACTATGGCTACACCTTC,CASSRTENPNYGYTF
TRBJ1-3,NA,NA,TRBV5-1,TGCGCCAGCAGCTTGGGAATGAGTGGAAACACCATATATTTT,CASSLGMSGNTIYF
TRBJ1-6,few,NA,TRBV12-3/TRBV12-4,TGTGCCAGCAGGGGGAGGAGGTCGGTGTCCCTCCACTTT,CASRGRRSVSLHF
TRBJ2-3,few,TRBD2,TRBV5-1,TGCGCCACCTCCTCTAGCGGGAAGCCAGATACGCAGTATTTT,CATSSSGKPDTQYF
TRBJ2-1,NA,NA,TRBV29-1,TGCAGCGTTGAGGCAAGCTCCTACAATGAGCAGTTCTTC,CSVEASSYNEQFF
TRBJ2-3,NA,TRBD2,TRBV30,TGTGCCTGGAGTGGGGCTAGCGGGAACACAGATACGCAGTATTTT,CAWSGASGNTDTQYF
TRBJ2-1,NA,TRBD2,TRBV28,TGTGCCAGCAGTTCTAGCGGGAGCTCCTACAATGAGCAGTTCTTC,CASSSSGSSYNEQFF
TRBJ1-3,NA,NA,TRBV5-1,TGCGCCAGCAGCTTGGGCGGCTCGGGGGGCCCCGGAAACACCATATATTTT,CASSLGGSGGPGNTIYF
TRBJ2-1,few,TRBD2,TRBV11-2,TGTGCCAGCAGCTTAGAAGCGGGAGGGGAGGCTGAGCAGTTCTTC,CASSLEAGGEAEQFF
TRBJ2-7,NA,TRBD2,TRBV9,TGTGCCAGCAGCCGTGGAGGGACTAGAGATTACGAGCAGTACTTC,CASSRGGTRDYEQYF
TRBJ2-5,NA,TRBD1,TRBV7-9,TGTGCCAGCAGCTATCAGGGGGCAGGGGAGACCCAGTACTTC,CASSYQGAGETQYF
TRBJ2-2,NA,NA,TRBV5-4,TGTGCCAGCAGCTCGGACTACGGGGAGCTGTTTTTT,CASSSDYGELFF
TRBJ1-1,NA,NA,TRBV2,TGTGCCAGCAGTCGAGGAAGTACCACTGAAGCTTTCTTT,CASSRGSTTEAFF
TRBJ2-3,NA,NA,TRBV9,TGTGCCAGCAGCGTAGTCGGACAACGCACAGATACGCAGTATTTT,CASSVVGQRTDTQYF
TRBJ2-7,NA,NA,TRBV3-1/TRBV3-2,TGTGCCAGCAGCCAAGGTCGGCCGGGCGAGCAGTACTTC,CASSQGRPGEQYF
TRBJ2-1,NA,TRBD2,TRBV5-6,TGTGCCAGCAGCTTGCTAACTAGCGGGTCCTACAATGAGCAGTTCTTC,CASSLLTSGSYNEQFF
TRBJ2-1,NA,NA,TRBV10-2,TGCGCCAGCAGTGGGGGAGACTACTTCAATGAGCAGTTCTTC,CASSGGDYFNEQFF
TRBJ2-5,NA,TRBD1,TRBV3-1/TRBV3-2,TGTGCCAGCAGCCTCCGGGACAGGGTTGAGACCCAGTACTTC,CASSLRDRVETQYF
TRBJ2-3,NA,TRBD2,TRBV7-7,TGTGCTAGCAGCTTACTAGCGGGAGGGCCCGGAGATACGCAGTATTTT,CASSLLAGGPGDTQYF
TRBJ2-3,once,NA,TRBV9,TGTGCCAGCAGCGTTAGCCCTACTAGCACAGATACGCAGTATTTT,CASSVSPTSTDTQYF
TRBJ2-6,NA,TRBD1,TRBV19,TGTGCCAGTAGTGCGACAGGGGGCTCAGGGGCCAACGTCCTGACTTTC,CASSATGGSGANVLTF
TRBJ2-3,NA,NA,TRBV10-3,TGTGCCATCAAAGGTGTTGCAGGGACAGATACGCAGTATTTT,CAIKGVAGTDTQYF
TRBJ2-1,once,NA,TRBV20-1,TGCAGTGCTAGTGGTGGCCTAGAGAGGGATGAGCAGTTCTTC,CSASGGLERDEQFF
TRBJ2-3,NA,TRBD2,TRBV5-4,TGTGCCAGCAGCTCCCGACTAGCGGGACCCACAGATACGCAGTATTTT,CASSSRLAGPTDTQYF
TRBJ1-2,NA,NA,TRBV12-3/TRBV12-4,TGTGCCAGCTCCCGGGGGGGGGTTGGCTACACCTTC,CASSRGGVGYTF
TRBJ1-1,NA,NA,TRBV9,TGTGCCAGCAGCGCGGACAGAGACACTGAAGCTTTCTTT,CASSADRDTEAFF
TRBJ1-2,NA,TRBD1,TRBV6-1,TGTGCCAGCAGTGAAGCCGGGTTTGGGACAGGGGGTTGGGGCTACACCTTC,CASSEAGFGTGGWGYTF
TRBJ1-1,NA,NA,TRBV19,TGTGCCAGTAGTTGGGGGGGACAGAACACTGAAGCTTTCTTT,CASSWGGQNTEAFF
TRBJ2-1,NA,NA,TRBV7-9,TGTGCCAGCAGCCCACCCAGGGGAGATGAGCAGTTCTTC,CASSPPRGDEQFF
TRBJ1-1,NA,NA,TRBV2,TGTGCCAGCCTAGATGGGGGGGCCACTGAAGCTTTCTTT,CASLDGGATEAFF
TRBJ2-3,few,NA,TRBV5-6,TGTGCCAGCAGCTTGCTGAGAGCGCTCACAGATACGCAGTATTTT,CASSLLRALTDTQYF